This T cell receptor (beta chain) derives from a study of memory CD4+ T cells and cytomegalovirus serostatus. About the study: Healthy Belgian adult donors included about nine CMV-positive and fewer than 25 CMV-negative people.

Only in-frame clones appear in the TCRdb table, and some are missing; sequencing was by immunoSEQ multiplex PCR. This sample yields roughly 86,000 clones, of which 80% are seen a single time; roughly 4% belongs to the top ten. The sort gate was single viable CD3+CD4+CD8-CD45RO+ cells for memory CD4+ T cells. Serostatus was set by detecting CMV pp150, pp28, p38, p52 IgG. Study-wide points: A US-trained random forest predicted CMV serostatus with median AUC roughly 0.9. CD4+ memory repertoires contained about 40% of the 164 reported CMV TCRbeta sequences.

Remarks on this clone: Its cognate antigen is unknown.

Sample: memory CD4+ T cells from blood. This receptor was obtained from an adult in good health and CMV-seropositive.

The CDR3 loop reads CASSPKGQTFYGYTF. As DNA, the CDR3 is TGTGCCAGCTCACCGAAGGGACAGACCTTCTATGGCTACACCTTC. This rearrangement joins TRBV18 to TRBJ1-2, with 7 bases lining up with TRBD1. The V gene end was trimmed by 3 bases and the J gene end by 4 bases; junction bases not matched to a gene: 8. The CDR3 totals 15 residues. Germline lookup yields CDR1 KGHSH and CDR2 LQKENI.